What follows is one T cell receptor beta chain and its context. The V end was cut by 5 bases, the J end by 0 bases, with 8 bases between. The CDR3 covers 14 residues. From germline, CDR1 is SEHNR and CDR2 FQNEAQ (reference sequence). The data were obtained in a study of blood T cell repertoires in COVID-19. On the study more broadly: COVID-19 samples from acute and convalescent phases originated in the United States, Italy and Spain. T cells, B-cell-depleted T cells, or PBMCs supplied cDNA or gDNA.

Authors' analysis steps: It was from reference gene primer amplification that nucleated cell counts were estimated. Using immunoSEQ multiplex PCR, the repertoire was profiled, and TCRdb retains in-frame clones only, with some absent. From that table come the V and J calls and clone size; the DNA was used to work out D and trimming. The sample carries about 270,000 clones, over 70% recorded once. This rearrangement joins TRBV7-9 to TRBJ2-1; D is undetermined. The specimen was peripheral blood. The sequence came from a human donor in a cohort sampled during active COVID-19. The CDR3 protein is CASSPSYSYNEQFF. The CDR3 DNA reads as TGTGCCAGCAGCCCCTCGTACTCCTACAATGAGCAGTTCTTC.